This T cell receptor beta chain was recovered during a study of blood T cell repertoires in COVID-19. Study summary: Acute and convalescent COVID-19 samples came from the United States, Italy and Spain. The cDNA or gDNA used as material had been derived from T cells, B-cell-depleted T cells, or PBMCs.

The CDR3 is made up of 13 amino acids. Germline V gene sequence: CDR1 SNHLY, CDR2 FYNNEI. Trimming pared 6 bases from V and 3 bases from J, leaving 9 bases between. Original handling: Using reference gene primer amplification, nucleated cell counts were estimated. TCRdb keeps only in-frame clones here, not all; method: immunoSEQ multiplex PCR. The V and J calls and the clone size are those of that table, but D and trimming were determined from the DNA. The sample has roughly 78,000 clones; 80% to 90% are singletons. The sequence was obtained from a man in his sixties with acute or convalescent COVID-19. The rearrangement uses TRBV2 and TRBJ2-1; TRBD1 is a possible D gene (5 bases). The sequencing sample was made of peripheral blood. The CDR3 DNA reads TGTGCCAGCAGACAGGATAACTACAATGAGCAGTTCTTC. This encodes CASRQDNYNEQFF.